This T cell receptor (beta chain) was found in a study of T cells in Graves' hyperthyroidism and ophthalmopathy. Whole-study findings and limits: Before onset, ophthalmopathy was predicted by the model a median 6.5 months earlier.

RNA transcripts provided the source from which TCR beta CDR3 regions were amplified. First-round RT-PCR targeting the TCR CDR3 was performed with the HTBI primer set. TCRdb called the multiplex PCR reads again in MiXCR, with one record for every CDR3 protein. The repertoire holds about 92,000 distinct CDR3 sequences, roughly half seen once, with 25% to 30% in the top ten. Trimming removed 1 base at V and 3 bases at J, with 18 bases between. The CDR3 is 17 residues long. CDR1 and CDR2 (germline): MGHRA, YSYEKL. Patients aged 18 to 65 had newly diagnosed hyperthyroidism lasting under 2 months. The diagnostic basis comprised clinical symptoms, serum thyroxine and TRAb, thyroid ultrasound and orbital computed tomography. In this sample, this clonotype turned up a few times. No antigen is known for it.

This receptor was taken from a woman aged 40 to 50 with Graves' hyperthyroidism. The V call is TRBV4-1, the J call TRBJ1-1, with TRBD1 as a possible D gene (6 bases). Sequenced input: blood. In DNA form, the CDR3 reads TGCGCCAGCAGCCAAGCTCCCAACAGGGTAAGGGACACTGAAGCTTTCTTT. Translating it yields CASSQAPNRVRDTEAFF.